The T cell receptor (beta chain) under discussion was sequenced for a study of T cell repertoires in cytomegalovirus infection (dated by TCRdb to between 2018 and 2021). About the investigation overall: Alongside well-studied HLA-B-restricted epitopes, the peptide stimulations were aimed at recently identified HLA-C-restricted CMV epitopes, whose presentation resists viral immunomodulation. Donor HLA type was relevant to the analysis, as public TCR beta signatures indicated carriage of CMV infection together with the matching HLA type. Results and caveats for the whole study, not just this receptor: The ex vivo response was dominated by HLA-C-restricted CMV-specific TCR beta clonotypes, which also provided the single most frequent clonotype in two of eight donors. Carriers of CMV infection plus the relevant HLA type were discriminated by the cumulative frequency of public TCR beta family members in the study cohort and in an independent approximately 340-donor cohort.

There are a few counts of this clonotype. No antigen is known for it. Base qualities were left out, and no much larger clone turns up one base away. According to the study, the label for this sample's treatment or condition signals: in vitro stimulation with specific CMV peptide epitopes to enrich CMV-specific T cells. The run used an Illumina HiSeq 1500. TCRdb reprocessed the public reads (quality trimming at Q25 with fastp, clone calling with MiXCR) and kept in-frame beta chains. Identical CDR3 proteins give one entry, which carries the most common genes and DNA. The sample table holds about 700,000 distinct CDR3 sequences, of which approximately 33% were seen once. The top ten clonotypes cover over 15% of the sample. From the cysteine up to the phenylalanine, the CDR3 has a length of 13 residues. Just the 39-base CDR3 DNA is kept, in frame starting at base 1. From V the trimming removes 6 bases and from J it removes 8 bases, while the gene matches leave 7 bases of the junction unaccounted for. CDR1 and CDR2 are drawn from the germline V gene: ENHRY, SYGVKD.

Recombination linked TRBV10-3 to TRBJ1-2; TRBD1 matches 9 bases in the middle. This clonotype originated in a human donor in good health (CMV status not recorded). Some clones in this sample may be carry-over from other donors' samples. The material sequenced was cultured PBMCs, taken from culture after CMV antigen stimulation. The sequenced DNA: TGTGCCATCAGCGATAGACAGGGGGTCGGCTACACCTTC. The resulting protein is CAISDRQGVGYTF.